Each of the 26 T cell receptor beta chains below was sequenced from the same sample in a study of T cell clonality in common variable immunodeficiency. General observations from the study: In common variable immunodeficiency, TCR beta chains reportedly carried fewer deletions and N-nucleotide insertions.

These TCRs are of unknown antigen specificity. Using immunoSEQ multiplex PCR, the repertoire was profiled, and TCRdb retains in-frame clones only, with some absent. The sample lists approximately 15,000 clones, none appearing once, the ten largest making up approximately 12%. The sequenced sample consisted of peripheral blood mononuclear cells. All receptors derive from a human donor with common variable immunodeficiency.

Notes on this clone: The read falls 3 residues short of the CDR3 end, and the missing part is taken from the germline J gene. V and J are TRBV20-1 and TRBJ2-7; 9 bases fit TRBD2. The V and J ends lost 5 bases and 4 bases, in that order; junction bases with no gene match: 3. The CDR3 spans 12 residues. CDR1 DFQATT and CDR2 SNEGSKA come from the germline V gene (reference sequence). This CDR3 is CSAWTSVYEQYF. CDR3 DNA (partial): TGCAGTGCTTGGACTAGCGTTTACGAG.

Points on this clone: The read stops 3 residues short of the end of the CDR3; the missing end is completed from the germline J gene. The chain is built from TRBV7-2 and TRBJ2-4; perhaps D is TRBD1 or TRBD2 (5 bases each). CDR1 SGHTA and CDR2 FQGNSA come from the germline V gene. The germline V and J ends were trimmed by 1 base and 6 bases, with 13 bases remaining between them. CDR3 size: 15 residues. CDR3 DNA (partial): TGTGCCAGCAGCTTAGTCGCAGGGAGTGGAAACATT. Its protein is CASSLVAGSGNI. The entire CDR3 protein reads CASSLVAGSGNIQYF.

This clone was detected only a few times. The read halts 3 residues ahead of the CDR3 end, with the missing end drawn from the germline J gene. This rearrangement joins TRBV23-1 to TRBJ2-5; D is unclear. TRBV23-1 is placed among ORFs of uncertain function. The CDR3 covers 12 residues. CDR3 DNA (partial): TGCGCCAGCAGCGGTTTCATCGTCACC. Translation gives CASSGFIVT. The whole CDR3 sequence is CASSGFIVTQYF.

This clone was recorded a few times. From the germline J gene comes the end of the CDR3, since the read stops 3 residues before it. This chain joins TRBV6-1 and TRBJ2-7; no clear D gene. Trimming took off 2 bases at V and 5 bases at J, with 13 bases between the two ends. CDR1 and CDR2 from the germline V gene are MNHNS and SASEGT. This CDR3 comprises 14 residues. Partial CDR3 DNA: TGTGCCAGCAGTGAACTTAAGGGTTCGGACGAG. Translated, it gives CASSELKGSDE. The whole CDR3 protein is CASSELKGSDEQYF.

CDR3 in amino acids: CASSLTGGLDTQYF. The sequenced part of the CDR3 DNA is TGTGCCAGCAGCCTTACAGGGGGCTTGGATACG. The rearrangement joins TRBV7-2 to TRBJ2-3, with 9 nucleotides matching TRBD1. The read stops 3 residues short of the end of the CDR3; the missing end is completed from the germline J gene. J was trimmed by 6 bases and V by 5 bases; bases with no gene match: 6. Germline loops: CDR1 SGHTA, CDR2 FQGNSA. This CDR3 spans 14 amino acids.

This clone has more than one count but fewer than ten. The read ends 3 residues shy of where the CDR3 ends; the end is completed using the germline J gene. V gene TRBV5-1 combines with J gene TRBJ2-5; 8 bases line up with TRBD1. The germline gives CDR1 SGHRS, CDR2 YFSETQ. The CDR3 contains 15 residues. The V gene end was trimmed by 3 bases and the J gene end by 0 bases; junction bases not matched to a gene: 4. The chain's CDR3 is CASSWGDRYQETQYF. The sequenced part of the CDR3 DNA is TGCGCCAGCAGCTGGGGGGACAGGTACCAAGAGACC.

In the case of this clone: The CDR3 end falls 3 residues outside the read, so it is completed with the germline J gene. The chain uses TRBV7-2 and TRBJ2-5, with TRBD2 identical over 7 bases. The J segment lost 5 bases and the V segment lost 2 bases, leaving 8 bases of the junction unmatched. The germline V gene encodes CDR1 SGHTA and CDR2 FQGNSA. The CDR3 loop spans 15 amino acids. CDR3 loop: CASSLSGVHTETQYF. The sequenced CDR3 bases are TGTGCCAGCAGCTTAAGCGGGGTGCACACGGAGACC.

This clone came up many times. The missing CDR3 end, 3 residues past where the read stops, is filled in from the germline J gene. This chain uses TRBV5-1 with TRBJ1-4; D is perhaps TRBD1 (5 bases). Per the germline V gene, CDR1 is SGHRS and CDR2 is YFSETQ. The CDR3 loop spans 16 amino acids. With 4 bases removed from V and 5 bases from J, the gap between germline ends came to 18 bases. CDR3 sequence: CASSMGRLGGNEKLFF. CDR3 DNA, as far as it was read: TGCGCCAGCAGCATGGGCCGCCTCGGGGGAAATGAAAAA. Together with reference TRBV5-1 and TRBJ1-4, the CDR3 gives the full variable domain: KAGVTQTPRYLIKTRGQQVTLSCSPISGHRSVSWYQQTPGQGLQFLFEYFSETQRNKGNFPGRFSGRQFSNSRSEMNVSTLELGDSALYLCASSMGRLGGNEKLFFGSGTQLSVL.

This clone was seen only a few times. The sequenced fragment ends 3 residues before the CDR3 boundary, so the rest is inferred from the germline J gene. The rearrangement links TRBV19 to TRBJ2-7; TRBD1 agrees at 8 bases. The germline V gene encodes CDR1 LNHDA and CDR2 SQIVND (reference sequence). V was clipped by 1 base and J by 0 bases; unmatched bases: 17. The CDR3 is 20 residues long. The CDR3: CASSIATPGPDRGVSYEQYF. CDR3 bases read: TGTGCCAGTAGTATAGCCACACCCGGTCCCGACAGGGGTGTCTCCTACGAG.

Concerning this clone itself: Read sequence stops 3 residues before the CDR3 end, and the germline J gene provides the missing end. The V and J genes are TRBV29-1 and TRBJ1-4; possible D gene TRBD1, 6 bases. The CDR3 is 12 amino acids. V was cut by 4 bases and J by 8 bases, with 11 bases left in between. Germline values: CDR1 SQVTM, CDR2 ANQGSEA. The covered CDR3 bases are TGCAGCGTTGTGGGGGCAGGGGAAAAA. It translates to CSVVGAGEK. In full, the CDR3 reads CSVVGAGEKLFF.

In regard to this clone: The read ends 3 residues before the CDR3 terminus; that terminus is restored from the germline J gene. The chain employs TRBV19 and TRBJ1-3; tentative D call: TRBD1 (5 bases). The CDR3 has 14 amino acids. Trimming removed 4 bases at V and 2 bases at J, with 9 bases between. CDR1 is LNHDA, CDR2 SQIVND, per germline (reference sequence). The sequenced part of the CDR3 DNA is TGTGCCAGTAGTACGACGGGGGCTGGAAACACC. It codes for CASSTTGAGNT. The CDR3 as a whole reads CASSTTGAGNTIYF.

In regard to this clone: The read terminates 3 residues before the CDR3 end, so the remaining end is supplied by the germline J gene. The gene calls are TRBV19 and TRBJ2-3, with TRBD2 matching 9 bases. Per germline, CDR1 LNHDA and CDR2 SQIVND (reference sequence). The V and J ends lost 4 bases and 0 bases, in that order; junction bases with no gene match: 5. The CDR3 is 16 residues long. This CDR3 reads CASSRTSVASTDTQYF. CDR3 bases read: TGTGCCAGTAGTAGGACTAGCGTTGCTAGCACAGATACG.

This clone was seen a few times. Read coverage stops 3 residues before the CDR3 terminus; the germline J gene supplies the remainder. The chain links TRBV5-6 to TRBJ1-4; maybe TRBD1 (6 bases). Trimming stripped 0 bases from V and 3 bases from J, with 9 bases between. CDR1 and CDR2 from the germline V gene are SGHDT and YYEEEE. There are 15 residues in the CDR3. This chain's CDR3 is CASSLAGGPNEKLFF. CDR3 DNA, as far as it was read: TGTGCCAGCAGCTTGGCGGGGGGCCCTAATGAAAAA.

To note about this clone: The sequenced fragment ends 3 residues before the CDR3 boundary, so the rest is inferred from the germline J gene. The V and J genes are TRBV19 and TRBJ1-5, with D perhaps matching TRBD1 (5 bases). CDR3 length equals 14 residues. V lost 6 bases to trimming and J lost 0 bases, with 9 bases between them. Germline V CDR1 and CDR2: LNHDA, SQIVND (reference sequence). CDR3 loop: CASRSGPSNQPQHF. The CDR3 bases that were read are TGTGCCAGTAGATCAGGGCCTAGCAATCAGCCC.

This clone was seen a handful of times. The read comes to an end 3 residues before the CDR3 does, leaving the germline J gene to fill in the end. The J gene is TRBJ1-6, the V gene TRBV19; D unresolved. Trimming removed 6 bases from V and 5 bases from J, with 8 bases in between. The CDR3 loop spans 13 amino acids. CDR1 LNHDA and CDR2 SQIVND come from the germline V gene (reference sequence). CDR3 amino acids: CASRGQNNSPLHF. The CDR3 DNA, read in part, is TGTGCCAGTAGGGGCCAGAATAATTCACCC.

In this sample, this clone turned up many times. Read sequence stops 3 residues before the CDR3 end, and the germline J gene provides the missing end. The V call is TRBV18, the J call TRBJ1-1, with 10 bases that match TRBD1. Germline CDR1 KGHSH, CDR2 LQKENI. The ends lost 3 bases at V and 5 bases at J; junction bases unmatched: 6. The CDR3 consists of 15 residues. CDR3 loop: CASSPQDRGWTEAFF. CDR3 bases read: TGTGCCAGCTCACCTCAGGACAGGGGGTGGACTGAA.

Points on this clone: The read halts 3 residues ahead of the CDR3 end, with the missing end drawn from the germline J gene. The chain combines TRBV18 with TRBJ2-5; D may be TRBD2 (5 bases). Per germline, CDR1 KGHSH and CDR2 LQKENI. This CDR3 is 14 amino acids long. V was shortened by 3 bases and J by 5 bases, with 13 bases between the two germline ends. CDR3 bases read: TGTGCCAGCTCACCGCCTAGCAGCCGCGAGACC. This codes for CASSPPSSRET. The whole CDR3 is CASSPPSSRETQYF.

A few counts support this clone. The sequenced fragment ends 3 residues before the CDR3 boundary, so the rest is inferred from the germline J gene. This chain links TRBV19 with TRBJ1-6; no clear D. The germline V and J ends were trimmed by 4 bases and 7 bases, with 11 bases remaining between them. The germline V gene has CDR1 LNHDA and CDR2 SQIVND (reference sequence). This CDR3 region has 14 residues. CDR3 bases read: TGTGCCAGTAGTACCGGGTTGAGGAATTCACCC. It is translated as CASSTGLRNSP. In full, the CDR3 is CASSTGLRNSPLHF.

Partial CDR3 DNA: TGTGCCAGTAGTATATCTTGGGCAGACTCCTACGAG. This sequence encodes CASSISWADSYE. The full CDR3 is CASSISWADSYEQYF. The rearrangement joins TRBV19 to TRBJ2-7; no clear D gene. With the read ending 3 residues before the CDR3 end, the germline J gene is used to fill in that end. Germline V gives CDR1 LNHDA, CDR2 SQIVND (reference sequence). The V end lost 2 bases, the J end lost 0 bases, and 11 bases lay between the germline ends. The CDR3 extends over 15 amino acids.

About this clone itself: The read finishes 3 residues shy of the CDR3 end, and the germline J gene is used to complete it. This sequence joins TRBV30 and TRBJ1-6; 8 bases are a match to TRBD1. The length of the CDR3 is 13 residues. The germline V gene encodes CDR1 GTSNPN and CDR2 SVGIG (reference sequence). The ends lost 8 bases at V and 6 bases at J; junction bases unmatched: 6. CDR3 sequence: CALRTGTNSPLHF. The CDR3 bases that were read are TGTGCCCTCAGGACAGGGACTAATTCACCC.

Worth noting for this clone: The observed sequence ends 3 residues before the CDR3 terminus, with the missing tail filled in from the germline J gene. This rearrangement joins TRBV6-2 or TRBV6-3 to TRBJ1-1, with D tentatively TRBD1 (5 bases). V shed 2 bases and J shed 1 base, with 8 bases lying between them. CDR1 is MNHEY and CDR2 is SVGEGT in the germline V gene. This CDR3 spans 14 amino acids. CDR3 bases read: TGTGCCAGCAGTTACGGGGGGGAGAACACTGAA. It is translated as CASSYGGENTE. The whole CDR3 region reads CASSYGGENTEAFF.

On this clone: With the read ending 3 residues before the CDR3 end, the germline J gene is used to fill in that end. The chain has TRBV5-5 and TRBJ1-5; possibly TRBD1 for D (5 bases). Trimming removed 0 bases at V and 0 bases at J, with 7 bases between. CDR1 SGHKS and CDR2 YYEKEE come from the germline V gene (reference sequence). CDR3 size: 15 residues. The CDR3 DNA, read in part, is TGTGCCAGCAGCTTGGGGGGGGATAGCAATCAGCCC. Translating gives CASSLGGDSNQP. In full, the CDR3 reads CASSLGGDSNQPQHF.

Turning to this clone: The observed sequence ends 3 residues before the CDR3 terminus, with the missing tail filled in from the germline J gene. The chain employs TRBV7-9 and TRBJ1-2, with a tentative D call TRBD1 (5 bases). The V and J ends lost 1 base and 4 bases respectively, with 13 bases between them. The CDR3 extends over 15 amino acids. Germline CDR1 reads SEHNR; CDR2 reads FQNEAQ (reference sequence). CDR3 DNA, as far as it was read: TGTGCCAGCAGCTTAGGACAGAGTCGGAGCTATGGC. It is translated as CASSLGQSRSYG. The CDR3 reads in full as CASSLGQSRSYGYTF. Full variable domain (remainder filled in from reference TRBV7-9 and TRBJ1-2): DTGVSQNPRHKITKRGQNVTFRCDPISEHNRLYWYRQTLGQGPEFLTYFQNEAQLEKSRLLSDRFSAERPKGSFSTLEIQRTEQGDSAMYLCASSLGQSRSYGYTFGSGTRLTVV.

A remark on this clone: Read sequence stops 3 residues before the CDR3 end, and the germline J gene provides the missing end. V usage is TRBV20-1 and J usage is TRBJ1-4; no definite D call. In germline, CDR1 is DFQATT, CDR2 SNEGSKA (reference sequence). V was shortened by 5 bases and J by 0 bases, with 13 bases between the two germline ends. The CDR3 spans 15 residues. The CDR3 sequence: CSASHHLATNEKLFF. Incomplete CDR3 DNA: TGCAGTGCTTCTCACCACTTGGCAACTAATGAAAAA.

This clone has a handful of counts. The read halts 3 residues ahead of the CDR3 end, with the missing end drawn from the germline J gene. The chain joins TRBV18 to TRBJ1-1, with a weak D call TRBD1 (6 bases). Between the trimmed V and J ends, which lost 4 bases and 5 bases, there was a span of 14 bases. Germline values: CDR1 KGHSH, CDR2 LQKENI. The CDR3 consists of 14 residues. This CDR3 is CASSRGRGATEAFF. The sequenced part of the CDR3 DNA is TGTGCCAGCTCACGGGGTCGGGGGGCAACTGAA.

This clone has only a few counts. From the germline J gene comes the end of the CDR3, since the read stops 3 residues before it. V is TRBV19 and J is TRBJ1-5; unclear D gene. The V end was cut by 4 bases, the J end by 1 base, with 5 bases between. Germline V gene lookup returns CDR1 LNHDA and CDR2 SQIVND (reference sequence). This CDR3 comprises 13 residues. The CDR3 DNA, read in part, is TGTGCCAGTAGTACTAACAGCAATCAGCCC. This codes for CASSTNSNQP. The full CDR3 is CASSTNSNQPQHF.